What follows is one T cell receptor (beta chain) and its context. It lacks a known antigen. Nothing much larger sits one base from this clone, and base qualities are not available. This specimen belongs to a study of cytomegalovirus exposure and HLA in healthy donors (dated by TCRdb to about 2017). Study-level background: An earlier analysis of more than 550 of the donors reported 276 Gb of sequence data and 117 million unique TCR beta sequences obtained from 150 million to 200 million T cells. An early release covering just under 650 HLA-typed donors comprised approximately 300 gigabases of sequencing data and tens of millions of unique TCR sequences. The genetic ancestry cluster associated with self-reported Caucasian donors included 65% to 90% of the approximately 410 genotyped donors. The study was designed to test whether signatures of past pathogen exposure could be identified by cataloging public T cell receptors. Using immunosequencing, the study profiled T cell repertoires from 640 or so subjects and related those repertoires to cytomegalovirus serostatus. A separate validation cohort of approximately 130 different subjects was used in addition to the roughly 640-subject first cohort. High-throughput TCR immunosequencing, statistical association of individual TCRs with disease status, and machine learning were combined to predict cytomegalovirus infection status. To study patterns of TCR occurrence, a later analysis re-analyzed previously published TCR beta repertoires from 666 donors and added high-resolution HLA genotyping. The later analysis used no new phenotypic data to find candidate immune exposures, relying instead on TCR beta sequences and their occurrence across donors. An earlier analysis of 587 of the donors used high-throughput TCR beta sequencing to judge whether each TCR beta V gene segment behaved as functional or pseudogenic. Alongside the repertoire data, information on donor age, sex, ethnicity and CMV serostatus was compiled. A later genetic analysis took genome-wide SNP genotypes for about 55% of the 666 donors and used that subset as a discovery cohort. All discovery cohort repertoires had been generated using a single sequencing platform. HLA typing covered class I and class II loci at four-digit resolution. The number of typed donors differed by locus: about 620-640 for A, B, C, DRB1 and DQB1; approximately 520 for DQA1; fewer than 610 for DPA1; and some 450 for DPB1. Roughly five DR-DQ haplotypes were handled as single units for association and clustering, since linkage in the cohort was strong. Among roughly 370 genotyped donors of the cohort, an average of approximately 240,000 unique TCR beta nucleotide sequences were sequenced per donor, around 18% of them non-productive.

Library prep was done by the immunoSEQ multiplex PCR assay. A mixture of 60 forward primers for TCR Vbeta segments and 13 reverse primers for TCR Jbeta segments was used in the multiplex PCR. Amplification of the CDR3 region of rearranged TCR beta genes was performed with a multiplex PCR assay on genomic DNA. The Illumina HiSeq System was used to sequence the amplified TCR beta libraries as 87-base-pair reads. The authors' pipeline ran thus. A later analysis tallied 75 million to 95 million unique TCR beta chains across the 666 repertoires, and about 10 million of those chains were shared by two or more donors. Raw reads were error-corrected and collapsed into unique sequences with a nearest-neighbor algorithm that merged closely related sequences to remove PCR and sequencing errors. CDR3 sequences were aligned to IMGT reference sequences to assign V, D and J gene segments. For a sequence to be retained, a match of at least six nucleotides was required to both a V gene segment and a J gene segment. Rearrangements were classified as productive when the CDR3 lacked stop codons and remained in frame with V and J, and all other rearrangements were classified as non-productive. CDR3 was defined according to IMGT convention as the region running from the second conserved V-encoded cysteine to the conserved J-encoded phenylalanine. The earlier analysis of some 550 of the donors excluded any sequence lacking an unambiguous match to a single V gene segment. In an earlier analysis of almost 600 of the donors, a V segment was called functional when productive rearrangements were above 56.7%, and segregating when the standard deviation between donors exceeded 5%. A statistical classification framework was built for diagnosing cytomegalovirus status from the catalog of TCR beta chain sequences. In a later analysis, V and J genes were assigned by comparing TCR nucleotide sequences against IMGT/GENE-DB human TR gene sequences. A later analysis assigned CDR3 sequences and most-parsimonious VDJ recombination scenarios with the TCRdist pipeline. In a later analysis, every TCR beta chain was defined by the combination of its CDR3 amino acid sequence and its V-gene family, and reads without a unique V-gene family were dropped. To address suspected cross-contamination and a sequencing artifact, a later analysis removed several hundred highly shared, low-generation-probability nucleotide sequences. A later analysis calculated a clonal expansion index for each public chain from normalized within-repertoire ranks of inferred template counts. Generation probabilities in a later analysis came from a VDJ recombination model fitted to out-of-frame rearrangements, and those results were checked against IGoR. Hypergeometric tests were used in a later analysis to score TCR-TCR, TCR-HLA and TCR-CMV co-occurrence, with a repertoire-size bias correction applied to the TCR pairs. In a later analysis, false discovery rates were estimated by permuting HLA or CMV assignments 20 times. In a later analysis, co-occurring TCRs were grouped using DBSCAN, with TCRdist sequence similarity added in when clustering inside HLA-allele-positive subsets. Repertoires with fewer than 30,000 or more than 120,000 public chains were left out of co-occurrence clustering, as were four to six repertoires with anomalous nucleotide sharing. What TCRdb holds here is the immuneACCESS table cut down to in-frame rearrangements. Part of the clones is not present; checked against another copy, under half of the missing clones reflect an unresolved V gene, and the others are unexplained. That table is the source of V, J and clone size, and D and trimming were worked out from the DNA. This sample has some 250,000 clones in its table, and about 86% of those were observed once. The ten biggest clones cover approximately 8.4% of the sample.

The cohort was made up of about 610 healthy bone marrow donors. At the time of sampling, every cohort member was nominally healthy, though immune exposures that went unrecorded were likely present. The donor was CMV seropositive and belonged to the group of 250 to 300 seropositive cohort members. Every donor gave a peripheral blood sample, and the peripheral blood mononuclear cells from that sample were used for TCR beta sequencing. The Qiagen DNeasy Blood Extraction Kit was used to extract genomic DNA from the blood cell samples. Reading the germline V gene gives CDR1 MGHDK and CDR2 SYGVNS. The CDR3 runs 16 amino acids, cysteine and phenylalanine included. Only the CDR3 region is kept as DNA, spanning 48 bases read in frame from base 1. The germline V and J ends show losses of 2 bases and 11 bases respectively, and no gene match explains 11 bases of the junction. Study-wide conclusions, independent of this receptor: A later genetic analysis reported fewer N-insertions in productive TCRs among donors in an Asian-associated ancestry cluster than the 666-donor mean. Across donors, most TCR sequences were observed very rarely, whereas some public TCRs were present in many individuals. V-gene and J-gene trimming of TCR beta chains was associated with a missense DCLRE1C variant in a later genetic analysis, and the association was replicated in an independent cohort. The authors suggested that the approach could potentially be extended to other disease states and immunological phenotypes. The classifier was reported to diagnose cytomegalovirus status with high specificity and sensitivity in both the original cohort and the validation cohort. A cluster of highly shared sequence variants was judged likely to be a technical artifact of the sequencing pipeline. In a later analysis, HLA-associated TCR beta chains were found to be more clonally expanded and to have lower generation probabilities than equally common non-associated chains. A later analysis found that most CMV-associated TCR beta chains appeared HLA-restricted, with HLA associations seemingly driven largely by CMV exposure. Several of the top co-occurrence clusters appeared to be linked to parvovirus B19, influenza, CMV and Epstein-Barr virus, according to a later analysis. The presence/absence analyses assumed that sequencing depth was roughly uniform across donors, and that assumption may not be true. Because some donors lacked HLA typing at each locus, the association tests relied only on the typed subset. When HLA alleles, especially DR and DQ, strongly co-occurred, TCR associations were difficult to assign to individual alleles. Because counts were too low, under 20 rarely observed V segments, including chromosome 9 orphons, were left out of the earlier analysis of 587 of the donors. In a later analysis, the rate of TCR association differed among HLA loci, with DRB1 alleles having the most associated TCRs and HLA-C alleles having the fewest. Specific HLA alleles were associated with more than 15,000 TCR beta sequences at a false discovery rate of 0.05 in a later analysis. Correlated functional status among segregating V segments might reflect linkage disequilibrium, but an unknown experimental factor could not be ruled out. The study gave a list of 150 to 200 TCR beta chains associated with cytomegalovirus. Immune exposure information for the cohort was limited to CMV serostatus. In this cohort, only TCR beta chains were sequenced, and detectable features were limited by the absence of alpha or paired-chain data. An earlier analysis of approximately 500 of the donors showed that most TCR beta V segments appeared in productive rearrangements either about 87% or about 30% of the time, which broadly matched IMGT annotations. In vitro tests confirmed that three of the cytomegalovirus-associated TCR beta chains recognize cytomegalovirus antigens. The 87-base-pair reads could not distinguish some IMGT-functional V segments, including TRBV6-2 and TRBV6-3, so those segments were excluded. A further reported finding was that TCR beta sequences accurately predicted the HLA-A and HLA-B alleles for most subjects in the first cohort.

The clonotype originates from an older woman in good health and CMV-seropositive. This sequence uses TRBV25-1 and TRBJ2-3; 12 of the junction bases match TRBD2. Material for sequencing was PBMCs. For the CDR3, the sequence is CASSEGSPGLAGRQYF. The DNA is as follows: TGTGCCAGCAGTGAAGGGTCCCCTGGACTAGCGGGAAGGCAGTATTTT.